These 15 T cell receptor beta chains were all obtained from the same sample, sequenced in a study of blood T cells in healthy people across ages (dated by TCRdb to between 2015 and 2017). Library method: 5' RACE. The sequencer listed for this sample is Illumina HiSeq 2500. A second about 6 to 11 cycle PCR used a sample-barcoded 5' primer and a J-beta primer mix. TCRdb took the public reads, trimmed them with fastp at Q25, ran MiXCR for clone calling and kept in-frame beta chains. All rows with the same CDR3 protein become a single entry with the most common DNA and genes. The sample profile shows 800,000 or so distinct CDR3 sequences; more than 20% of them were found once. The top ten hold 3% to 4% of the sample. The data also belong to a second study, concerning T cells of mothers and their children.

The sequencing sample was made of blood. The receptors here all came from a boy younger than 18 in good health.

The V gene is TRBV5-1, the J gene TRBJ2-5, with TRBD2 matching 12 bases. Trimming cost V 2 bases and J 5 bases; bases outside gene matches: 10. Per germline, CDR1 SGHRS and CDR2 YFSETQ. The CDR3 consists of 17 residues. The CDR3 is CASSFGLAGPLGETQYF. DNA for the CDR3: TGCGCCAGCAGCTTCGGACTAGCGGGGCCCCTAGGGGAGACCCAGTACTTC. Supplemented by reference TRBV5-1 and TRBJ2-5, the full variable domain reads KAGVTQTPRYLIKTRGQQVTLSCSPISGHRSVSWYQQTPGQGLQFLFEYFSETQRNKGNFPGRFSGRQFSNSRSEMNVSTLELGDSALYLCASSFGLAGPLGETQYFGPGTRLLVL.

The rearrangement uses TRBV9 and TRBJ1-4; D might be TRBD1 (5 bases). V was clipped by 0 bases and J by 13 bases, with 19 bases between them. CDR3 length: 15 residues. Per germline, CDR1 SGDLS and CDR2 YYNGEE. The CDR3 nucleotides are TGTGCCAGCAGCGTAGGGATGAGTGGGGGGAAGGGACTGTTTTTT. It codes for CASSVGMSGGKGLFF.

The V call is TRBV9, the J call TRBJ1-1; the match to TRBD1 covers 8 bases. Germline trimming cut 3 bases from V and 3 bases from J; bases unmatched to any gene: 7. The CDR3 totals 15 residues. Germline assignment: CDR1 SGDLS and CDR2 YYNGEE. The chain's CDR3 is CASSGGQGLYTEAFF. The CDR3 nucleotides are TGTGCCAGCAGCGGCGGACAGGGACTTTACACTGAAGCTTTCTTT.

The chain links TRBV6-5 to TRBJ2-1, with 7 bases lining up with TRBD1. Germline lookup yields CDR1 MNHEY and CDR2 SVGAGI. The CDR3 consists of 15 residues. The ends lost 6 bases at V and 5 bases at J; junction bases unmatched: 10. In nucleotides, the CDR3 is TGTGCCAGCAGCTTATTATGGGACAGCAACAATGAGCAGTTCTTC. Its protein product is CASSLLWDSNNEQFF.

This rearrangement joins TRBV29-1 to TRBJ1-2; D is unresolved. V was shortened by 6 bases and J by 3 bases, with 17 bases between the two germline ends. CDR1 SQVTM and CDR2 ANQGSEA come from the germline V gene. The CDR3 runs 14 residues. As DNA, the CDR3 is TGCAGCGTACATGATGGTGGCAGCTACTATGGCTACACCTTC. Translating it yields CSVHDGGSYYGYTF.

This clonotype was seen only a few times. The chain carries TRBV7-9 and TRBJ2-7; D might be TRBD1 (6 bases). Germline V gene data show CDR1 as SEHNR and CDR2 as FQNEAQ (reference sequence). V was shortened by 1 base and J by 3 bases, with 10 bases between the two germline ends. The CDR3 is 14 residues long. The CDR3 nucleotides read TGTGCCAGCAGCTTAGGAGCAGGGGACTACGAGCAGTACTTC. This gives the protein CASSLGAGDYEQYF.

This clonotype was counted between two and nine times. The germline gene is not matched at one end of the junction; a read error may be the cause. DNA of the CDR3: TGTGCCAGCAGCCAGCCTCTAGCGGCCCTCTCCTACAATGAGCGGTTCTTC. Protein sequence: CASSQPLAALSYNERFF. The chain has TRBV6-2 or TRBV6-3 and TRBJ2-1, with 7 bases identical to TRBD2. Germline CDR1 MNHEY, CDR2 SVGEGT. The CDR3 is made up of 17 amino acids.

As concerns this clonotype: The CDR3 end shows no conserved phenylalanine or tryptophan, and so a read error is likely. This chain connects TRBV5-6 to TRBJ2-7; maybe TRBD2 (5 bases). V shed 6 bases and J shed 7 bases, with 17 bases lying between them. The germline V gene has CDR1 SGHDT and CDR2 YYEEEE. The CDR3 contains 13 residues. Here the CDR3 DNA reads TGTGCCAGCACCTACTTGGCCCGCGGGGAGCAGTACCTC. Translating gives CASTYLARGEQYL.

V gene TRBV21-1 combines with J gene TRBJ2-5; the D call in the table, TRBD2, was not verified against the DNA. TRBV21-1 is a pseudogene segment. CDR3 length equals 17 residues. CDR3 in DNA: TGTGCCAGCAGCAAACGTGGACTAGCGGGGGTCGGAGAGACCCAGTACTTC. It translates to CASSKRGLAGVGETQYF.

The V gene is TRBV2, the J gene TRBJ2-7; TRBD2 matches 8 bases. Germline loops: CDR1 SNHLY, CDR2 FYNNEI. The J segment lost 1 base and the V segment lost 7 bases, leaving 6 bases of the junction unmatched. The CDR3 has 14 residues. Here the CDR3 reads CASNAAGVSYEQYF. The DNA of the CDR3 is TGTGCCAGCAACGCAGCGGGAGTGTCCTACGAGCAGTACTTC.

V gene TRBV13 combines with J gene TRBJ2-3; TRBD1 aligns across 8 bases. V shed 4 bases, J shed 4 bases, and the junction held 16 bases outside the gene matches. The CDR3 has 18 residues. Germline values: CDR1 PRHDT, CDR2 FYEKMQ (reference sequence). CDR3 DNA sequence: TGTGCCAGCAGCTCTACCGTAGCGCGACAGGGGCTTTCAGATACGCAGTATTTT. Residues: CASSSTVARQGLSDTQYF.

The rearrangement uses TRBV27 and TRBJ1-1; D is unresolved. This CDR3 spans 15 amino acids. The germline V gene has CDR1 MNHEY and CDR2 SMNVEV (reference sequence). The V end was cut by 5 bases, the J end by 3 bases, with 16 bases between. The CDR3 nucleotides are TGTGCCAGCAGTCCCATCCCCACGGGGTACACTGAAGCTTTCTTT. It codes for CASSPIPTGYTEAFF.

This chain links TRBV7-3 with TRBJ2-3; perhaps TRBD2 as D (6 bases). Germline values: CDR1 SGHTA, CDR2 FQGTGA. The V end lost 5 bases, the J end lost 4 bases, and 16 bases lay between the germline ends. This CDR3 contains 15 residues. CDR3 sequence: CASSPRAGTPDTQYF. DNA for the CDR3: TGTGCCAGCAGCCCCCGGGCGGGGACCCCAGATACGCAGTATTTT. The full variable domain, rest sourced from reference TRBV7-3 and TRBJ2-3, is GAGVSQTPSNKVTEKGKYVELRCDPISGHTALYWYRQSLGQGPEFLIYFQGTGAADDSGLPNDRFFAVRPEGSVSTLKIQRTERGDSAVYLCASSPRAGTPDTQYFGPGTRLTVL.

This clonotype turned up a few times. The CDR3 protein is CASKDGTSYNEQFF. In DNA form, the CDR3 reads TGTGCCAGCAAAGACGGGACCTCCTACAATGAGCAGTTCTTC. This chain connects TRBV27 to TRBJ2-1; D is tentatively TRBD1 or TRBD2 (5 bases each). There are 14 residues in the CDR3. Deletions cut 7 bases from V and 0 bases from J, with 10 bases between. In germline, CDR1 is MNHEY, CDR2 SMNVEV (reference sequence).

The J gene is TRBJ1-4, the V gene TRBV12-3 or TRBV12-4; D may be TRBD1 (6 bases). The CDR3 is 16 residues long. The V gene lost 5 bases and the J gene lost 5 bases, with 18 bases spanning the gap. CDR3 coding DNA: TGTGCCAGCAGTGATACCCCAGGGGTGCGGAATGAAAAACTGTTTTTT. It translates to CASSDTPGVRNEKLFF.